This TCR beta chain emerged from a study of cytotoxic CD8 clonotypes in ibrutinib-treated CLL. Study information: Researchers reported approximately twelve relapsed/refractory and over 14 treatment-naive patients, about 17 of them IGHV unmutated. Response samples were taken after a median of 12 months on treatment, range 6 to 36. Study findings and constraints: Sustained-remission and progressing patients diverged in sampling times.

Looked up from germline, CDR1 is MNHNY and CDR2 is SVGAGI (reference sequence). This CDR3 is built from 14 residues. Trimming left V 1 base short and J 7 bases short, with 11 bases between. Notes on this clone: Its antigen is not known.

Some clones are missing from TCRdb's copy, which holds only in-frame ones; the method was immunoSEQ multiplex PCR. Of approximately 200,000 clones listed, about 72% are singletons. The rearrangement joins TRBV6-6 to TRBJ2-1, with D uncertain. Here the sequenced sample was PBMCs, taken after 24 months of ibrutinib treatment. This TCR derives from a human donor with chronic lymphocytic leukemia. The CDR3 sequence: CASSYWDSMNEQFF. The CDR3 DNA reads TGTGCCAGCAGTTACTGGGATTCTATGAATGAGCAGTTCTTC.